This record covers a single TCR beta chain. A few counts support this clone. Its antigen remains unidentified. Base qualities were left out, and no much larger clone turns up one base away. The sample belongs to a study of OX40 agonist ivuxolimab in advanced cancers. Context from the whole study: The costimulatory receptor OX40 (CD134) was targeted by ivuxolimab, a fully human IgG2 agonistic monoclonal antibody. Partial responses occurred in three dose-escalation patients, of whom one had hepatocellular carcinoma and two had cutaneous melanoma. A male proportion of almost 85% and a mean age of approximately 62 years, ranging from about 23 to 90, were recorded for the dose-escalation cohort. The paper reports the monotherapy dose-escalation portion (N = 52 patients) of the phase I ivuxolimab trial. Of the roughly 54 patients in dose escalation, around 20 had hepatocellular carcinoma, some 15 had melanoma, 9 had renal cell carcinoma and 9 had head and neck cancer. Patients were allowed to have had prior anti-PD-1, anti-PD-L1 or anti-CTLA-4 therapy, and approximately 40% of the dose-escalation patients had previously received checkpoint inhibitors. Intravenous ivuxolimab was administered to patients every 2 weeks at six dose levels: 0.01, 0.1, 0.3, 1.5, 3 and 10 mg/kg. The point of sequencing TCRbeta in the periphery was to test whether ivuxolimab changed TCR sequence diversity and drove clonal T-cell expansion. Findings and caveats that apply to the study as a whole: Partial responders in the 0.1-3.0 mg/kg groups had among the lowest normalized peripheral clonal expansion, especially among CD8+ T cells. The antigen specificity of the peripheral T cells that underwent clonal expansion was not determined. At doses of 0.1 to 3.0 mg/kg, clonal expansion of both CD4+ and CD8+ T cells in blood was seen between baseline and week 6. After ivuxolimab, CD8+ T cells had more expanded clones than CD4+ T cells on average. Low levels of normalized T-cell clonal expansion were also seen in some patients who did not respond.

Reading from cysteine to phenylalanine, the CDR3 counts 14 amino acids. Of all the DNA, just the CDR3 is kept, 42 bases in frame from base 1. V was cut back by 2 bases and J by 7 bases, leaving a gap of 9 bases between them. Via the germline V gene (reference sequence), CDR1 is SEHNR and CDR2 FQNEAQ. To sequence the TCRbeta CDR3 region, genomic DNA was isolated from the sorted cells. The immunoSEQ Assay was used to sequence the TCRbeta CDR3 regions. Not all clones reach the TCRdb copy of this immuneACCESS table, which keeps in-frame sequences only. Checked studies attribute under half of the gap to unresolved V genes and leave the rest unexplained. The sample table records 65,000 to 85,000 clones; approximately 88% of these occur just once. The ten largest clones take up 9% to 10% of the sample. The trial excluded patients who had a history of autoimmune disease or who were on systemic immunosuppression. Peripheral blood for TCR sequencing was collected from all dose cohorts at baseline, on cycle 4 day 1, and on cycle 7 day 1. Samples were obtained from an open-label, multicenter, first-in-human phase I dose-escalation trial of ivuxolimab. The trial enrolled adults with locally advanced or metastatic head and neck squamous cell, hepatocellular, melanoma or renal cell carcinoma. CD4+ and CD8+ T cells were sorted separately from peripheral blood before TCR sequencing.

Recombination linked TRBV7-9 to TRBJ1-6, with a tentative D gene TRBD1 over 6 matching bases. The sequence was collected from an adult with an advanced solid tumor such as melanoma, head and neck, liver or kidney cancer. The sequences come from CD4+ or CD8+ T cells sorted from blood, collected in a trial of the OX40 agonist ivuxolimab. CDR3 loop: CASSLRGVNSPLHF. The DNA sequence is TGTGCCAGCAGCTTAAGGGGGGTCAATTCACCCCTCCACTTT.